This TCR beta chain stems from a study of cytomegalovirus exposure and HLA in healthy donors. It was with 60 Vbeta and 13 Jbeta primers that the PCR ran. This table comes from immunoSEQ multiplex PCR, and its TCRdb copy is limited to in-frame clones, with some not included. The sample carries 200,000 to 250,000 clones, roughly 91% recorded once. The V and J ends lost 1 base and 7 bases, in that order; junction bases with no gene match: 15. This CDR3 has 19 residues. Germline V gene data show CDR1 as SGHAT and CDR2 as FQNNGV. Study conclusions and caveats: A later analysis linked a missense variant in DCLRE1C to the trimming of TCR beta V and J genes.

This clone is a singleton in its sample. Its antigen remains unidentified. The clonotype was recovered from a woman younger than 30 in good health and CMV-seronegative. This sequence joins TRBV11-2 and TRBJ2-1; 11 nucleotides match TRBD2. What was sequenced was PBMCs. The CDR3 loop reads CASSLVVHIAGGSSNEQFF. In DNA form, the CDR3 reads TGTGCCAGCAGCTTAGTGGTTCATATAGCGGGAGGGAGCTCTAATGAGCAGTTCTTC.